This section outlines one TCR beta chain sequence together with its context. The data were taken from a study of OX40 agonist ivuxolimab in advanced cancers. Across the study: A history of anti-PD-1, anti-PD-L1 or anti-CTLA-4 therapy was acceptable, and over 30% had some.

The CDR3 loop spans 13 amino acids. Germline V CDR1 and CDR2: MNHNS, SASEGT. V shed 7 bases and J shed 4 bases, with 11 bases lying between them. The assay was immunoSEQ multiplex PCR, and TCRdb's table has in-frame clones only and misses some. Counted here are about 19,000 clones, around four fifths occurring once; the ten biggest clones make up about 14%. V is TRBV6-1 and J is TRBJ2-1; no definite D call. Specimen: CD4+ or CD8+ T cells sorted from blood, collected in a trial of the OX40 agonist ivuxolimab. The receptor was derived from an adult with an advanced solid tumor such as melanoma, head and neck, liver or kidney cancer. Here the CDR3 reads CASITDGYNEQFF. The CDR3 nucleotides are TGTGCCAGCATTACGGACGGTTACAATGAGCAGTTCTTC.